This paragraph covers one T cell receptor beta chain sequence. Terminally differentiated effector memory CD45RA+ cells were left out of the naive CD8 fraction, which was CD45RO-negative and positively selected for CCR7. The sample originates from a study of shared clonotypes between healthy human individuals. An even split of each subset's genomic DNA across several immunoSEQ plates was performed. Assay: immunoSEQ multiplex PCR; the TCRdb copy retains only in-frame clones and omits some. The sample yields fewer than 800,000 clones, about 92% seen once. Trimming took 1 base from V and 3 from J, leaving 13 bases between them. The germline gives CDR1 MNHEY, CDR2 SMNVEV (reference sequence). CDR3 length: 16 residues.

Sequenced sample: naive CD8+ T cells sorted from blood. The TCR originated in a man aged 30 to 39 in good health. The genes are TRBV27 and TRBJ2-1; tentative D call: TRBD1 (5 bases). The CDR3 region has the DNA TGTGCCAGCAGTTTATACAAGGGGAACCTCTACAATGAGCAGTTCTTC. Its protein is CASSLYKGNLYNEQFF.